The 21 T cell receptor beta chains below all came from one sample that was sequenced in a study of T cell changes during pregnancy in multiple sclerosis. Profiled with immunoSEQ multiplex PCR; TCRdb holds only in-frame clones, not every one. The sample contains tens of thousands of clones, about 90% of which appear only once. Here the sequenced sample was CD4+ T cells from peripheral blood mononuclear cells, taken in the second trimester of pregnancy. The receptor set was obtained from a female donor in good health, enrolled as a control in a pregnancy study.

The chain joins TRBV7-9 to TRBJ1-4, with no clear D. Germline V gene sequence: CDR1 SEHNR, CDR2 FQNEAQ (reference sequence). V was trimmed by 5 bases and J by 11 bases, leaving 12 bases between them. This CDR3 is 12 amino acids long. CDR3 region: CASSTEREKLFF. The CDR3, as DNA: TGTGCCAGCAGCACAGAAAGGGAGAAACTGTTTTTT.

The chain carries TRBV7-9 and TRBJ1-2; 9 bases fit TRBD1. Germline CDR1 reads SEHNR; CDR2 reads FQNEAQ (reference sequence). This CDR3 contains 13 residues. Trimming cost V 9 bases and J 2 bases; bases outside gene matches: 4. The CDR3 DNA reads TGTGCCAGTAACGGACAGGGGAACTATGGCTACACCTTC. This codes for CASNGQGNYGYTF.

The gene calls are TRBV4-2 and TRBJ2-3; tentative D call: TRBD2 (5 bases). V was shortened by 4 bases and J by 6 bases, with 14 bases between the two germline ends. The CDR3 totals 14 residues. The V gene's germline CDR1 is LGHNA and CDR2 YNFKEQ. CDR3 protein: CASSPGSVGDTQYF. Here the CDR3 DNA reads TGTGCCAGCAGCCCGGGGAGTGTAGGCGATACGCAGTATTTT.

This chain joins TRBV6-1 and TRBJ2-5; 7 bases agree with TRBD2. The trim removed 1 base at V and 5 bases at J, leaving 7 bases unmatched. CDR1 is MNHNS and CDR2 is SASEGT in the germline V gene. The CDR3 sequence is 15 residues long. CDR3 coding DNA: TGTGCCAGCAGTGAAGGCGTTAGCGGGCGGGAGACCCAGTACTTC. Residues: CASSEGVSGRETQYF.

The J gene is TRBJ2-3, the V gene TRBV7-2; D unresolved. Deletions cut 6 bases from V and 2 bases from J, with 6 bases between. CDR1 is SGHTA, CDR2 FQGNSA, per germline. CDR3 size: 12 residues. The CDR3 nucleotides are TGTGCCAGCAGGGCGGCCACAGATACGCAGTATTTT. Translated: CASRAATDTQYF.

V gene TRBV27 combines with J gene TRBJ2-7, with TRBD1 matching 7 bases. This CDR3 contains 13 residues. Germline V gene data show CDR1 as MNHEY and CDR2 as SMNVEV (reference sequence). V was clipped by 1 base and J by 6 bases; unmatched bases: 3. As DNA, the CDR3 is TGTGCCAGCAGTTTATACCCAGGGGGCGAGCAGTACTTC. The encoded protein is CASSLYPGGEQYF.

The chain is built from TRBV19 and TRBJ1-5; a weak D match, TRBD1 (5 bases). CDR1 LNHDA and CDR2 SQIVND come from the germline V gene (reference sequence). Trimming removed 4 bases at V and 7 bases at J, with 14 bases between. CDR3 size: 14 residues. The CDR3 loop is CASSNPGKIQPQHF. The CDR3 DNA reads as TGTGCCAGTAGTAACCCAGGGAAAATACAGCCCCAGCATTTT.

The CDR3 reads CASSLASGGIETQYF. DNA for the CDR3: TGCGCCAGCAGCTTGGCGTCAGGGGGCATTGAGACCCAGTACTTC. V is TRBV5-1 and J is TRBJ2-5; TRBD1 agrees at 8 bases. This CDR3 has 15 amino acids. V dropped 0 bases and J dropped 5; count of bases not matched to a gene: 6. Germline values: CDR1 SGHRS, CDR2 YFSETQ.

The V call is TRBV6-1, the J call TRBJ1-5; D might be TRBD1 (5 bases). This CDR3 region has 15 residues. V was shortened by 3 bases and J by 2 bases, with 11 bases between the two germline ends. Germline V gives CDR1 MNHNS, CDR2 SASEGT. CDR3 loop: CASSDQGLGNQPQHF. DNA of the CDR3: TGTGCCAGCAGTGATCAGGGACTGGGCAATCAGCCCCAGCATTTT.

V gene TRBV7-6 combines with J gene TRBJ2-4; the match to TRBD2 covers 7 bases. Losses at the gene ends were 5 bases for V and 6 bases for J; bases not matched to a gene: 7. The germline gives CDR1 SGHVS, CDR2 FNYEAQ. The CDR3 totals 14 residues. The CDR3 loop reads CASSTPGEGNIQYF. The DNA for the CDR3 is TGTGCCAGCAGCACCCCTGGGGAGGGAAACATTCAGTACTTC.

In regard to this clone: The junction and the germline gene differ at one end; a read error may be behind it. The chain combines TRBV18 with TRBJ1-6; 7 bases are shared with TRBD1. Germline lookup yields CDR1 KGHSH and CDR2 LQKENI. CDR3 length: 14 residues. This CDR3 is CASSTVGGGDNNYF. CDR3 in DNA: TGTGCCAGCTCAACCGTAGGAGGGGGCGATAATAACTACTTT.

The gene calls are TRBV28 and TRBJ1-4; the D is unclear. The CDR3 has 13 amino acids. The V and J ends lost 3 bases and 2 bases respectively, with 4 bases between them. Germline loops: CDR1 MDHEN, CDR2 SYDVKM. In nucleotides, the CDR3 is TGTGCCAGCAGTTTCTCCACTAATGAAAAACTGTTTTTT. Amino acid sequence: CASSFSTNEKLFF.

The sample holds a few counts of this clone. The chain carries TRBV9 and TRBJ2-5, with 7 bases matching TRBD1. Germline CDR1 SGDLS, CDR2 YYNGEE. With 0 bases clipped from V and 3 bases from J, the junction kept 5 bases outside the gene matches. The CDR3 is 15 residues long. Here the CDR3 reads CASSVGGQIKETQYF. CDR3 coding DNA: TGTGCCAGCAGCGTAGGGGGACAGATAAAAGAGACCCAGTACTTC.

The chain couples TRBV2 to TRBJ1-6; 8 nucleotides line up with TRBD1. Germline V gene data show CDR1 as SNHLY and CDR2 as FYNNEI. The CDR3 loop spans 13 amino acids. V gave up 4 bases and J gave up 7 bases; unmatched junction bases: 0. For the CDR3, the DNA is TGTGCCAGCAGTGGACAGGGGAATTCACCCCTCCACTTT. Translated: CASSGQGNSPLHF. Combining the CDR3 with reference TRBV2 and TRBJ1-6 gives the whole variable domain EPEVTQTPSHQVTQMGQEVILRCVPISNHLYFYWYRQILGQKVEFLVSFYNNEISEKSEIFDDQFSVERPDGSNFTLKIRSTKLEDSAMYFCASSGQGNSPLHFGNGTRLTVT.

This clone occurred once. This chain joins TRBV27 and TRBJ1-2; 8 bases agree with TRBD1. V shed 2 bases, J shed 4 bases, and the junction held 0 bases outside the gene matches. The CDR3 spans 13 residues. From germline, CDR1 is MNHEY and CDR2 SMNVEV (reference sequence). The CDR3 DNA follows: TGTGCCAGCAGTTTAGGGACAGGCTATGGCTACACCTTC. It specifies CASSLGTGYGYTF.

V and J are TRBV7-3 and TRBJ2-1, with D possibly TRBD1 on 6 matching bases. The CDR3 sequence is 11 residues long. CDR1 and CDR2 from the germline V gene are SGHTA and FQGTGA. The V end was cut by 5 bases, the J end by 9 bases, with 8 bases between. The CDR3 coding sequence is TGTGCCAGCAGCCAAGGGGGTGAGCAGTTCTTC. This gives the protein CASSQGGEQFF.

The chain employs TRBV5-6 and TRBJ1-1, with TRBD1 as a possible D gene (6 bases). The CDR3 contains 13 residues. Germline CDR1 SGHDT, CDR2 YYEEEE. The V end was cut by 4 bases, the J end by 3 bases, with 10 bases between. Here the CDR3 DNA reads TGTGCCAGCAGCCCGACAGGCTACACTGAAGCTTTCTTT. It translates to CASSPTGYTEAFF.

The chain uses TRBV4-3 and TRBJ1-5, with unresolved D. There are 12 residues in the CDR3. From germline, CDR1 is LGHNA and CDR2 YSLEER. V lost 0 bases and J lost 6, with 3 bases in between. This chain's CDR3 is CASSQDGQPQHF. The CDR3 nucleotides read TGCGCCAGCAGCCAAGACGGTCAGCCCCAGCATTTT.

The V call is TRBV7-8, the J call TRBJ2-7, with 8 bases lining up with TRBD2. The V gene's germline CDR1 is SGHVS and CDR2 FQNEAQ. V trimming: 8 bases; J trimming: 4 bases; junction bases outside the gene matches: 10. CDR3 length: 14 residues. CDR3 region: CASGQTSGGYEQYF. CDR3 bases: TGTGCCAGCGGCCAAACCAGCGGGGGATACGAGCAGTACTTC.

The chain is built from TRBV29-1 and TRBJ1-6; D not resolved. From germline, CDR1 is SQVTM and CDR2 ANQGSEA. The CDR3 runs 13 residues. V dropped 4 bases and J dropped 7 bases, with 11 bases sitting between them. The CDR3 region is CSVAMDWNSPLHF. Here the CDR3 DNA reads TGCAGCGTTGCTATGGACTGGAATTCACCCCTCCACTTT.

V usage is TRBV4-1 and J usage is TRBJ2-2, with D perhaps matching TRBD1 (6 bases). Trimming cost V 5 bases and J 6 bases, with 19 bases left between them. Germline V gene lookup returns CDR1 MGHRA and CDR2 YSYEKL. This CDR3 region has 16 residues. The CDR3 reads CASSDVRRGNPGELFF. CDR3 nucleotide sequence: TGCGCCAGCAGCGACGTGCGCAGGGGTAACCCCGGGGAGCTGTTTTTT.